Below, 14 T cell receptor beta chains from the same sample are listed, as sequenced in a study of beta chain features in type 1 diabetes. Expressed TCRB transcripts were sequenced after all isolated RNA was converted to cDNA. Sequenced by immunoSEQ multiplex PCR; TCRdb stores in-frame clones only, minus some. The top ten hold approximately 0.62% of the sample, which has fewer than 200,000 clones, about 13% seen once. Input material: central memory CD4+ T cells from blood. Receptors were obtained from a woman aged 18-35 years in good health.

The gene calls are TRBV5-1 and TRBJ2-5, with D perhaps matching TRBD2 (6 bases). The CDR3 loop spans 14 amino acids. The germline V gene has CDR1 SGHRS and CDR2 YFSETQ. V gave up 3 bases and J gave up 5 bases, with 14 bases separating them. CDR3 DNA: TGCGCCAGCAGCTCGGATCACGGAGGGGAGACCCAGTACTTC. Its protein product is CASSSDHGGETQYF.

The CDR3 sequence is CASSSNRGRVAKNIQYF. CDR3 coding DNA: TGTGCCAGCAGCTCCAACAGGGGGCGGGTAGCCAAAAACATTCAGTACTTC. This chain uses TRBV5-5 with TRBJ2-4; TRBD1 matches at 9 bases. The CDR3 spans 17 residues. CDR1 is SGHKS, CDR2 YYEKEE, per germline (reference sequence). V shed 3 bases and J 0 bases; nucleotides not matched to a gene: 7. Filled out from reference TRBV5-5 and TRBJ2-4, the complete variable domain reads DAGVTQSPTHLIKTRGQQVTLRCSPISGHKSVSWYQQVLGQGPQFIFQYYEKEERGRGNFPDRFSARQFPNYSSELNVNALLLGDSALYLCASSSNRGRVAKNIQYFGAGTRLSVL.

This clone has more than one count but fewer than ten. V usage is TRBV29-1 and J usage is TRBJ2-1; 9 bases align to TRBD2. This CDR3 has 15 residues. Germline values: CDR1 SQVTM, CDR2 ANQGSEA. The V gene end was trimmed by 5 bases and the J gene end by 0 bases; junction bases not matched to a gene: 5. The CDR3 DNA reads as TGCAGCGTTAGGACTAGCGCCAGCTCCTACAATGAGCAGTTCTTC. Residues: CSVRTSASSYNEQFF.

This clone has more than one count but fewer than ten. V and J are TRBV6-6 and TRBJ2-1; 9 positions match TRBD1. Germline CDR1 is MNHNY and CDR2 is SVGAGI (reference sequence). The ends lost 1 base at V and 5 bases at J; junction bases unmatched: 3. The CDR3 totals 15 residues. The CDR3, as DNA: TGTGCCAGCAGTTACTGGGGACAGGGAGACAATGAGCAGTTCTTC. Protein sequence: CASSYWGQGDNEQFF.

This sequence joins TRBV29-1 and TRBJ1-1; a possible D gene is TRBD1 (5 bases). Deletions cut 8 bases from V and 4 bases from J, with 8 bases between. Germline CDR1 reads SQVTM; CDR2 reads ANQGSEA. The CDR3 consists of 10 residues. The CDR3, as DNA: TGCAGCACCGGGGGCACTGAAGCTTTCTTT. It is translated as CSTGGTEAFF.

The rearrangement uses TRBV25-1 and TRBJ2-5, with 9 bases fitting TRBD2. The CDR3 runs 13 residues. Germline trimming cut 8 bases from V and 8 bases from J; bases unmatched to any gene: 9. The germline V gene has CDR1 MGHDK and CDR2 SYGVNS. CDR3 bases: TGTGCCAGCCGTTGGGGACTAGCCGGCACCCAGTACTTC. This encodes CASRWGLAGTQYF.

V and J are TRBV19 and TRBJ2-2; D possibly corresponds to TRBD1 (5 bases). The ends were cut back, 7 bases at V and 4 bases at J, with 10 bases in the middle. Germline CDR1 is LNHDA and CDR2 is SQIVND (reference sequence). This CDR3 spans 13 amino acids. In DNA, the CDR3 is TGTGCCAGTAACTCAGGGTTCACCGGGGAGCTGTTTTTT. It yields the protein CASNSGFTGELFF. Using reference TRBV19 and TRBJ2-2 for the parts outside the CDR3, the full variable domain is DGGITQSPKYLFRKEGQNVTLSCEQNLNHDAMYWYRQDPGQGLRLIYYSQIVNDFQKGDIAEGYSVSREKKESFPLTVTSAQKNPTAFYLCASNSGFTGELFFGEGSRLTVL.

The chain couples TRBV5-5 to TRBJ2-7, with TRBD2 matching over 11 bases. V was pared by 4 bases and J by 2 bases, with 5 bases of the junction left unmatched. Germline V gene lookup returns CDR1 SGHKS and CDR2 YYEKEE (reference sequence). This CDR3 spans 15 amino acids. CDR3 DNA sequence: TGTGCCAGCAGCGAGGGACTAGCGGAGCCCTACGAGCAGTACTTC. Translating it yields CASSEGLAEPYEQYF.

This clone was observed a few times. The chain has TRBV4-2 and TRBJ2-1, with a weak D call TRBD2 (5 bases). Germline V gives CDR1 LGHNA, CDR2 YNFKEQ. There are 16 residues in the CDR3. V lost 3 bases, J lost 0 bases, and 12 bases lay in between. DNA of the CDR3: TGTGCCAGCAGCCATGGCTGGAGGAGCTCCTACAATGAGCAGTTCTTC. It encodes CASSHGWRSSYNEQFF.

This clone was counted only a few times. This chain uses TRBV25-1 with TRBJ2-2; 12 bases are shared with TRBD1. J gave up 7 bases and V 7 bases, and 13 bases lay outside the gene matches. CDR1 and CDR2 (germline): MGHDK, SYGVNS. This CDR3 comprises 17 residues. CDR3 sequence reads: CASTTAGTGGRGGELFF. The CDR3 nucleotides read TGTGCCAGCACCACAGCCGGGACAGGGGGCCGAGGCGGGGAGCTGTTTTTT.

This clone appeared a few times. CDR3 region: CASRAGGPNYGYTF. CDR3 nucleotides: TGTGCCAGCAGAGCAGGGGGCCCTAACTATGGCTACACCTTC. V gene TRBV5-4 combines with J gene TRBJ1-2; the match to TRBD1 covers 8 bases. This CDR3 has 14 amino acids. The junction had 3 bases not matched to a gene; V was cut back by 5 bases and J by 0 bases. Germline values: CDR1 SGHNT, CDR2 YYREEE (reference sequence). Complete variable domain (other parts from reference TRBV5-4 and TRBJ1-2): ETGVTQSPTHLIKTRGQQVTLRCSSQSGHNTVSWYQQALGQGPQFIFQYYREEENGRGNFPPRFSGLQFPNYSSELNVNALELDDSALYLCASRAGGPNYGYTFGSGTRLTVV.

Many counts were recorded for this clone. This rearrangement joins TRBV28 to TRBJ2-5; D unclear. Trimming removed 5 bases at V and 6 bases at J, with 7 bases between. CDR1 and CDR2 from the germline V gene are MDHEN and SYDVKM. This CDR3 has 11 amino acids. The CDR3 bases are TGTGCCAGCAGTCAGACTCAGACCCAGTACTTC. Amino acid sequence: CASSQTQTQYF.

This clone was counted only a few times. The chain combines TRBV28 with TRBJ2-7; D might be TRBD2 (5 bases). CDR1 is MDHEN, CDR2 SYDVKM, per germline. The CDR3 covers 15 residues. V lost 8 bases to trimming and J lost 6 bases, with 23 bases between them. The CDR3 here is CASWRRFSGTSEQYF. In DNA, the CDR3 is TGTGCCAGCTGGCGGCGCTTCTCGGGAACTAGCGAGCAGTACTTC.

This clone has a handful of counts. J is TRBJ1-2 and V is TRBV10-3; D remains ambiguous. The CDR3 covers 14 residues. Germline V gene data show CDR1 as ENHRY and CDR2 as SYGVKD. V was pared by 4 bases and J by 6 bases, with 15 bases between. For the CDR3, the DNA is TGTGCCATCAGTGGTGGTGAACGGGTTAATGGCTACACCTTC. Amino acids: CAISGGERVNGYTF.